These T cell receptor beta chains were read from a single sample in a study of T cell repertoires in cytomegalovirus infection. TCRdb passed the reads through MiXCR, listing each CDR3 protein once. The sample contains about 830,000 distinct CDR3 sequences, approximately 32% of which appear only once. Their antigen targets remain unknown. This specimen consisted of cultured CD8+ T cells from PBMCs, obtained from culture after CMV antigen stimulation. These receptors were collected from a human donor in good health (CMV status not recorded). Some clones in this sample may be carry-over from other donors' samples. The CDR3 runs from the conserved cysteine through the conserved F or W. The order of the fields is J gene, D gene, clone size, V gene, CDR3 DNA, CDR3 protein. The D gene is left open where the match is weak. Clone size appears in some rows only: once, few, many, or a class for an expanded clone.

j_call: TRBJ1-1
d_call: -
clone_size: -
v_call: TRBV7-8
cdr3_nt: TGTGTCAGCAGCTTAGCAGGGGCCGGAGCTGAAGCTTTCTTT
cdr3_aa: CVSSLAGAGAEAFF

j_call: TRBJ1-6
d_call: -
clone_size: few
v_call: TRBV7-9
cdr3_nt: TGTGCCAGCAGCTTAGTGCTGGGGGCGCCGCCCTATAATTCACCCCTCCACTTT
cdr3_aa: CASSLVLGAPPYNSPLHF

j_call: TRBJ1-2
d_call: TRBD1
clone_size: few
v_call: TRBV6-1
cdr3_nt: TGTGCCAGCAGTGAGGAGGGGGACAGCGTTCCGCTTGCGTATGGCTACACCTTC
cdr3_aa: CASSEEGDSVPLAYGYTF

j_call: TRBJ2-2
d_call: -
clone_size: many
v_call: TRBV7-8
cdr3_nt: TGTGCCAGCAGCTTAGGTGGAGGGGGAGCCCCGGTTGCGCTGTTTTTT
cdr3_aa: CASSLGGGGAPVALFF

j_call: TRBJ2-5
d_call: TRBD2
clone_size: -
v_call: TRBV4-1
cdr3_nt: TGCGCCAGCAGCCAAACCTTACTAGCGGGGGGACAAGAGACCCAGTACTTC
cdr3_aa: CASSQTLLAGGQETQYF

j_call: TRBJ1-1
d_call: -
clone_size: -
v_call: TRBV19
cdr3_nt: TGTGCCAGTAGTATAGCCCTCCGGGGGCCGAAAGGCGCTGAAGCTTTCTTT
cdr3_aa: CASSIALRGPKGAEAFF

j_call: TRBJ2-5
d_call: TRBD1
clone_size: few
v_call: TRBV27
cdr3_nt: TGTGCCAGCAGTTTCGGGTTGGGACAGGGATTGGAGACCCAGTACTTC
cdr3_aa: CASSFGLGQGLETQYF

j_call: TRBJ2-1
d_call: -
clone_size: -
v_call: TRBV7-9
cdr3_nt: TGTGCCAGCAGCTTACATGGAGGCGGACGCAACAATGAGCAGTTCTTC
cdr3_aa: CASSLHGGGRNNEQFF

j_call: TRBJ1-2
d_call: -
clone_size: many
v_call: TRBV7-8
cdr3_nt: TGTGCCAGCAGCGGGGACCGACTAAATGGCTACACCTTC
cdr3_aa: CASSGDRLNGYTF

j_call: TRBJ2-3
d_call: -
clone_size: -
v_call: TRBV27
cdr3_nt: TGTGCCAGCAGTTTCCCAGGGTCTGGTGATACGCAGTGTTTT
cdr3_aa: CASSFPGSGDTQCF

j_call: TRBJ2-2
d_call: TRBD1
clone_size: -
v_call: TRBV6-6
cdr3_nt: TGTGCCAGTGGACAGGGTTCCACCGGGGAGCTGTTTTTT
cdr3_aa: CASGQGSTGELFF

j_call: TRBJ2-7
d_call: -
clone_size: few
v_call: TRBV6-6
cdr3_nt: TGTGCCAGTACTAAAGGGCCATCCTACGAGCAGTACTTC
cdr3_aa: CASTKGPSYEQYF

j_call: TRBJ1-2
d_call: -
clone_size: few
v_call: TRBV19
cdr3_nt: TGTGCCAGTAGTATAGACGAGGGGAAGTCTGGCTACACCTTC
cdr3_aa: CASSIDEGKSGYTF

j_call: TRBJ2-7
d_call: TRBD1
clone_size: once
v_call: TRBV12-3/TRBV12-4
cdr3_nt: TGTGCCAGCAGTGGATTTCGGAGCGGACAGGGGGTCCACGAGCAGTACTTC
cdr3_aa: CASSGFRSGQGVHEQYF

j_call: TRBJ2-1
d_call: TRBD1
clone_size: few
v_call: TRBV5-5
cdr3_nt: TGTGCCAGCAGCTTCCGACAGGGTATCGATGAGCAGTTCTTC
cdr3_aa: CASSFRQGIDEQFF

j_call: TRBJ2-2
d_call: TRBD2
clone_size: -
v_call: TRBV7-6
cdr3_nt: TGTGCCAGCACCTTTGCTAGCGGGGGAATTGGCGGGGAGCTGTTTTTT
cdr3_aa: CASTFASGGIGGELFF

j_call: TRBJ1-1
d_call: -
clone_size: -
v_call: TRBV7-3
cdr3_nt: TGTGCCAGCAGCTTAACGTTCAAAGGGAATGAAGCTTTCTTT
cdr3_aa: CASSLTFKGNEAFF

j_call: TRBJ1-1
d_call: -
clone_size: many
v_call: TRBV4-1
cdr3_nt: TGTGCCAGCAGCCAAGGACGGGGAACTGAAGCTTTCTTT
cdr3_aa: CASSQGRGTEAFF

j_call: TRBJ2-3
d_call: TRBD2
clone_size: many
v_call: TRBV7-2
cdr3_nt: TGTGCCAGCAGTTCGGACGGGATGGGGAGGGGAGATACGCAGTATTTT
cdr3_aa: CASSSDGMGRGDTQYF

j_call: TRBJ1-2
d_call: -
clone_size: -
v_call: TRBV9
cdr3_nt: TGTGCCAGCAGCGTAATGGCTAGGGATTCCCTTGGCTACACCTTC
cdr3_aa: CASSVMARDSLGYTF

j_call: TRBJ1-2
d_call: -
clone_size: -
v_call: TRBV27
cdr3_nt: TGTGCCAGCAGGGGGGGTCTTAATGGCTACACCTTC
cdr3_aa: CASRGGLNGYTF